The entry that follows covers one TCR beta chain sequence. The sample originates from a study of OX40 agonist ivuxolimab in advanced cancers. The CDR3 runs 16 residues. Trimming stripped 5 bases from V and 4 bases from J, with 18 bases between. In germline, CDR1 is SEHNR, CDR2 FQNEAQ (reference sequence). Here immunoSEQ multiplex PCR was the method, and the copy in TCRdb shows in-frame clones only, minus some. This repertoire shows tens of thousands of clones, approximately 90% found once; its top ten account for roughly 43%. Sample: CD4+ or CD8+ T cells sorted from blood, taken in a trial of the OX40 agonist ivuxolimab. This chain joins TRBV7-9 and TRBJ2-1; D may match TRBD1 or TRBD2 (5 bases each). This clonotype was sampled from an adult with an advanced solid tumor such as melanoma, head and neck, liver or kidney cancer. CDR3 in DNA: TGTGCCAGCAGCCCCATTATGAGGGACGCTTACAATGAGCAGTTCTTC. Amino acid sequence: CASSPIMRDAYNEQFF. The whole variable domain, remainder taken from reference TRBV7-9 and TRBJ2-1, is DTGVSQNPRHKITKRGQNVTFRCDPISEHNRLYWYRQTLGQGPEFLTYFQNEAQLEKSRLLSDRFSAERPKGSFSTLEIQRTEQGDSAMYLCASSPIMRDAYNEQFFGPGTRLTVL.